Described below is a single T cell receptor (beta chain) sequence and its context. Its antigen is still unknown. This sample was taken from a study of CD8+ T cells in alopecia areata. Treatment: oral pan-JAK inhibitor, 5-10 mg twice daily. RNA, once extracted, was reverse transcribed into cDNA for use as the sequencing template. Assay: immunoSEQ multiplex PCR; the TCRdb copy retains only in-frame clones and omits some. The profile shows about 250,000 clones, 50% to 75% of them singletons. Study outcomes and limitations: Patients showed less clear TCR sequence sharing than mice, possibly partly because of HLA diversity. Alopecia totalis/universalis scalp especially showed more expanded CD8+ clones than normal scalp.

CDR3 length: 15 residues. Germline V gives CDR1 SQVTM, CDR2 ANQGSEA. With V trimmed by 7 bases and J by 3 bases, 13 bases remained unmatched. The chain joins TRBV29-1 to TRBJ2-3; 7 positions agree with TRBD2. This clonotype was obtained from a human donor with alopecia areata. The material was CD4+ T cells sorted from blood, obtained at roughly week 53, from a patient treated with tofacitinib. CDR3 in DNA: TGCAGCGCCTTAGGCCAGCGGGGAACGACAGATACGCAGTATTTT. Its protein product is CSALGQRGTTDTQYF.